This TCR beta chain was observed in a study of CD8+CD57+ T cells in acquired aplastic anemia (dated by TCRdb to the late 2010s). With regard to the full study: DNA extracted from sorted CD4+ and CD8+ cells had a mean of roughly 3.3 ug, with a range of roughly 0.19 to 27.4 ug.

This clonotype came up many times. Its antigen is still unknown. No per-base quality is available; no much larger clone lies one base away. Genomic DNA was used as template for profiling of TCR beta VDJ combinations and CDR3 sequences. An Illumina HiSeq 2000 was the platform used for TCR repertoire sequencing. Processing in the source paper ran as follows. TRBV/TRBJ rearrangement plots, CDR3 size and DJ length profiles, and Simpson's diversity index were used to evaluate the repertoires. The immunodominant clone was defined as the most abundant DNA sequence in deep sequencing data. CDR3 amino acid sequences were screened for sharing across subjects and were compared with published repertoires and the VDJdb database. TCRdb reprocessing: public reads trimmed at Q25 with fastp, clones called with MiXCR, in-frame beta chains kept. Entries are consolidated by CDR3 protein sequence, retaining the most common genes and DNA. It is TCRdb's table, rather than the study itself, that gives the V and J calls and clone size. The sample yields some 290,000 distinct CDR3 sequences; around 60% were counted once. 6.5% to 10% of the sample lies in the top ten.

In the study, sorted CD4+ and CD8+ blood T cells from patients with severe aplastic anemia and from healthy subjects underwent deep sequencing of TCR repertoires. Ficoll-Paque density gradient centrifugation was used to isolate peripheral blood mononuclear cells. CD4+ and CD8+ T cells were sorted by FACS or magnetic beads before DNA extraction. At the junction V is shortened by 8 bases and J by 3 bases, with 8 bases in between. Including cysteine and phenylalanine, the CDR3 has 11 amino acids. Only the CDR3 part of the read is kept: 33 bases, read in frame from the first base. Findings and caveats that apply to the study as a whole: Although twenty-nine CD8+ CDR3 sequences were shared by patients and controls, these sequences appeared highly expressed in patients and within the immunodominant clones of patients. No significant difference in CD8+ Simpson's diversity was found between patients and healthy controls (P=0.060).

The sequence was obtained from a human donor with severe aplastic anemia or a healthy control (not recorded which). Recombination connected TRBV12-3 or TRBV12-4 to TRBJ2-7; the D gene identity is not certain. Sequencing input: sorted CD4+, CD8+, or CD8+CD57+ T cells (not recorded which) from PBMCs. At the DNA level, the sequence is TGTGCCAGCTCAACTTTCTACGAGCAGTACTTC. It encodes CASSTFYEQYF.